This TCR beta chain was observed in a study of metastatic and nonmetastatic thyroid tumors (dated by TCRdb to the early 2020s). Background for the entire study: Repertoires were compared across peripheral blood and tumor or nodule tissue samples from malignant and benign thyroid patients. What the study reported, not specific to this receptor: In both blood and tumor samples, malignant tumors were reported to have significantly higher TCR beta diversity than benign nodules.

This clone was observed many times. The target of this receptor is not known. No qualities accompany the bases; no much larger clone lies one base away. Library creation used PCR. Sequencing took place on an Illumina HiSeq 4000. High-throughput sequencing was used to profile the TCR beta-chain CDR3 region of each patient. In the paper's pipeline: The researchers built a classifier to tell apart papillary thyroid cancer patients with distant metastasis, based on CDR3 differences among clinicopathological groups. To measure repertoire diversity the researchers used the Shannon index, while the Morisita-Horn index served to gauge how similar the tumor and blood repertoires were. The public sequencing data were trimmed at Q25 with fastp and processed into clonotypes with MiXCR by TCRdb, which kept only in-frame beta chains. The V and J calls here are based on TCRdb, not the publication. This sample is represented by about 39,000 clones; roughly 18% of them were singletons. The ten largest clones add up to about a sixth of the sample.

Before undergoing thyroid surgery, none of the patients had been given any kind of treatment. The study retrospectively analysed patient clinical samples collected from about 2012 to 2018 using T-cell receptor beta sequencing. This TCR was sampled from a female donor with papillary thyroid cancer or a benign thyroid nodule (not recorded which). Some clones in this sample may be carry-over from other donors' samples. Material: blood.

In nucleotide form, the sequence is TGTGCCAGCAGCGGACCGGGACTGAACACTGAAGCTTTCTTT. Its protein product is CASSGPGLNTEAFF. The rearrangement joined TRBV28 to TRBJ1-1; the D segment could be TRBD1, given 5 matching bases. From the cysteine up to the phenylalanine, the CDR3 has a length of 14 residues. The only DNA kept is the CDR3, 42 bases in frame from the first base. V lost 6 bases and J lost 0 bases; the stretch between them is 11 bases long. CDR1 and CDR2, looked up from the germline V gene, are MDHEN and SYDVKM.